This entry features one T cell receptor beta chain sequence. Its antigen is unidentified. Sorted regulatory T cells were CD4-positive, CD25-high and CD127-low or negative. The source of the sample is a study of B cell selection in AIRE deficiency. General study points: About 30% of healthy-shared Treg TCRbeta sequences appeared in patient Tconv cells. Shorter CDR3s marked shared Treg sequences, biased toward few non-templated insertions.

Measured with immunoSEQ multiplex PCR; TCRdb has only the in-frame clones, and not every one. The sample consists of some 14,000 clones, about 92% of them appearing once. Trimming at V came to 4 bases and at J to 3 bases, leaving 8 bases not matched to a gene. The germline V gene encodes CDR1 SGHTA and CDR2 FQGNSA. The CDR3 runs to 15 residues. The sequence was collected from a human donor with AIRE deficiency. Sequenced material: Tregs sorted from PBMCs. The V call is TRBV7-2, the J call TRBJ2-7, with 8 bases identical to TRBD1. CDR3 amino acids: CASSSQQGVFYEQYF. CDR3 bases: TGTGCCAGCAGCTCTCAACAGGGGGTTTTCTACGAGCAGTACTTC.